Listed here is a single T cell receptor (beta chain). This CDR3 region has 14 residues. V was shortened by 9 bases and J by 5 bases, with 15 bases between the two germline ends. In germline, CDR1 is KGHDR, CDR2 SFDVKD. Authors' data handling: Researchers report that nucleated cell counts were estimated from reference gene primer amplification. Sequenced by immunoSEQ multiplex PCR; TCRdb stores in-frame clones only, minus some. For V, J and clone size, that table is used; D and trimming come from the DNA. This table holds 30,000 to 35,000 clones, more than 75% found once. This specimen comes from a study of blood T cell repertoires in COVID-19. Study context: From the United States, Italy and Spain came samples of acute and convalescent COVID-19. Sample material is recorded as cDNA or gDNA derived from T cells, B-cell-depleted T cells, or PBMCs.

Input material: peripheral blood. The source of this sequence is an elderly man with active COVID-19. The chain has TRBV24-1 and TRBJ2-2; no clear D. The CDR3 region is CATQPTPRTGELFF. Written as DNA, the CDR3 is TGTGCCACCCAACCGACACCGAGAACCGGGGAGCTGTTTTTT.